These 8 T cell receptor beta chains were all obtained from the same sample, sequenced in a study of T cells in Graves' hyperthyroidism and ophthalmopathy (dated by TCRdb to the late 2010s). To prepare the library, multiplex PCR was applied. Data came from an Illumina HiSeq 2000. Amplification of TCR beta CDR3 regions was carried out from RNA transcripts. A first-round RT-PCR of the TCR CDR3 used the HTBI primer set with the Qiagen OneStep RT-PCR kit. In TCRdb, the public reads were trimmed at Q25 with fastp and aligned with MiXCR, with productive beta chains retained. Rows are unified per CDR3 protein, each entry keeping the most common DNA and genes. This sample gives under 750,000 distinct CDR3 sequences in total; roughly 20% of them show up just once. Over 15% of the sample goes to the ten largest clones. The specimen was blood. The receptors stem from a woman aged 50 to 60 with Graves' hyperthyroidism that later progressed to Graves' ophthalmopathy.

This clonotype was seen ten or more times. The chain couples TRBV3-1 to TRBJ2-3; the match to TRBD1 covers 9 bases. This CDR3 has 15 residues. CDR1 LGHDT and CDR2 YNNKEL come from the germline V gene (reference sequence). Trimming at V came to 6 bases and at J to 3 bases, leaving 7 bases not matched to a gene. CDR3 nucleotide sequence: TGTGCCAGCAGTCACAGGGGGCGGATGACAGATACGCAGTATTTT. It specifies CASSHRGRMTDTQYF.

This clonotype was recorded a few times. This chain links TRBV7-9 with TRBJ2-1, with a tentative D call TRBD2 (7 bases). From germline, CDR1 is SEHNR and CDR2 FQNEAQ (reference sequence). The CDR3 loop spans 15 amino acids. V was pared by 5 bases and J by 1 base, with 12 bases between. This chain's CDR3 is CASSPEGGSYNEQFF. The CDR3 DNA follows: TGTGCCAGCAGCCCTGAGGGGGGGTCCTACAATGAGCAGTTCTTC.

This clonotype was detected many times. The rearrangement joins TRBV5-1 to TRBJ2-1; tentatively, D is TRBD1 (6 bases). The germline gives CDR1 SGHRS, CDR2 YFSETQ. The CDR3 is made up of 11 amino acids. Trimming cost V 4 bases and J 14 bases, with 13 bases left between them. The CDR3 region is CASSLGQNEFF. The CDR3 DNA reads as TGCGCCAGCAGCCTCGGACAGAATGAGTTCTTC. Together with reference TRBV5-1 and TRBJ2-1, the CDR3 gives the full variable domain: KAGVTQTPRYLIKTRGQQVTLSCSPISGHRSVSWYQQTPGQGLQFLFEYFSETQRNKGNFPGRFSGRQFSNSRSEMNVSTLELGDSALYLCASSLGQNEFFGPGTRLTVL.

The table lists this clonotype with many counts. The chain couples TRBV18 to TRBJ1-1, with TRBD1 matching over 9 bases. Unmatched junction bases numbered 3, after V lost 4 bases and J lost 3 bases. Germline V CDR1 and CDR2: KGHSH, LQKENI. This CDR3 region has 14 residues. CDR3 sequence (DNA): TGTGCCAGCTCACAGACAGGGGGTGACACTGAAGCTTTCTTT. Its translation is CASSQTGGDTEAFF.

This clonotype was recorded many times. V and J are TRBV7-2 and TRBJ2-5; no firm D call. With 4 bases removed from V and 0 bases from J, the gap between germline ends came to 12 bases. The CDR3 has 15 amino acids. Germline V lookup: CDR1 SGHTA, CDR2 FQGNSA. This CDR3 reads CASSSRRRYQETQYF. CDR3 sequence (DNA): TGTGCCAGCAGCTCCAGACGGCGGTACCAAGAGACCCAGTACTTC.

This rearrangement joins TRBV9 to TRBJ1-2; 9 bases align to TRBD1. The CDR3 is made up of 14 amino acids. Germline CDR1 SGDLS, CDR2 YYNGEE. The J segment lost 7 bases and the V segment lost 0 bases, leaving 4 bases of the junction unmatched. CDR3 bases: TGTGCCAGCAGCGTAGACAGGGGGCGAGGTGGCTACACCTTC. Its protein product is CASSVDRGRGGYTF. Full variable domain (outside the CDR3, taken from reference TRBV9 and TRBJ1-2): DSGVTQTPKHLITATGQRVTLRCSPRSGDLSVYWYQQSLDQGLQFLIQYYNGEERAKGNILERFSAQQFPDLHSELNLSSLELGDSALYFCASSVDRGRGGYTFGSGTRLTVV.

This rearrangement joins TRBV10-2 to TRBJ2-2; D call uncertain. The germline gives CDR1 WSHSY, CDR2 SAAADI. V gave up 4 bases and J gave up 5 bases, with 11 bases separating them. The CDR3 totals 14 residues. The CDR3 bases are TGCGCCAGCAGTGTGACGGACGGGACCGGGGAGCTGTTTTTT. Protein: CASSVTDGTGELFF.

This clonotype appeared many times. This chain joins TRBV6-1 and TRBJ1-1; maybe TRBD1 (6 bases). V shed 11 bases and J shed 5 bases, with 18 bases lying between them. This CDR3 is 13 amino acids long. Germline V lookup: CDR1 MNHNS, CDR2 SASEGT. Written as DNA, the CDR3 is TGTGCCGGAGTCACAGGGCAGAGGACTGAAGCTTTCTTT. Encoded protein: CAGVTGQRTEAFF.